What follows are 27 T cell receptor beta chains derived from one specimen sequenced in a study of cytomegalovirus exposure and HLA in healthy donors (dated by TCRdb to 2017 to 2019). Library creation used the immunoSEQ multiplex PCR assay. For the multiplex PCR, a mixture combining 60 forward primers for TCR Vbeta segments and 13 reverse primers for TCR Jbeta segments was used. TCRdb stores this immuneACCESS table with in-frame sequences only. Part of the clones is absent; in the studies checked, under half of the shortfall reflects unresolved V genes, and no reason is known for the rest. Across this sample there are under 150,000 clones, with roughly 80% seen only once. The top ten clones comprise 3% to 4% of the sample. The sequencing input was PBMCs. These receptors were collected from a female donor in good health and CMV-seronegative.

The chain employs TRBV7-2 and TRBJ2-7; perhaps TRBD1 as D (6 bases). V lost 0 bases, J lost 6 bases, and 12 bases lay in between. Germline V gene data show CDR1 as SGHTA and CDR2 as FQGNSA. The CDR3 spans 14 residues. The CDR3 DNA follows: TGTGCCAGCAGCTTAGCGCTGGGGGCGGCCGAGCAGTACTTC. Translation gives CASSLALGAAEQYF.

The chain links TRBV6-5 to TRBJ1-5, with unresolved D. Trimming left V 2 bases short and J 1 base short, with 6 bases between. The CDR3 sequence is 14 residues long. Germline loops: CDR1 MNHEY, CDR2 SVGAGI. The CDR3 region is CASSYGQSNQPQHF. Written as DNA, the CDR3 is TGTGCCAGCAGTTACGGCCAGAGCAATCAGCCCCAGCATTTT.

The chain combines TRBV4-1 with TRBJ2-5, with TRBD1 as a possible D gene (6 bases). There are 16 residues in the CDR3. CDR1 and CDR2 from the germline V gene are MGHRA and YSYEKL. V dropped 0 bases and J dropped 1 base, with 12 bases sitting between them. CDR3 protein: CASSQDRQAPQETQYF. CDR3 DNA sequence: TGCGCCAGCAGCCAAGACCGACAGGCCCCCCAAGAGACCCAGTACTTC.

This chain joins TRBV7-8 and TRBJ2-1, with TRBD2 identical over 7 bases. CDR1 is SGHVS, CDR2 FQNEAQ, per germline. The CDR3 sequence is 14 residues long. Losses at the gene ends were 3 bases for V and 6 bases for J; bases not matched to a gene: 5. As DNA, the CDR3 is TGTGCCAGCAGCTTCAGCGGGGAGGGCAATGAGCAGTTCTTC. Translated: CASSFSGEGNEQFF.

The chain couples TRBV5-1 to TRBJ2-7; D is perhaps TRBD1 (5 bases). Germline V lookup: CDR1 SGHRS, CDR2 YFSETQ. The CDR3 has 13 amino acids. V shed 4 bases and J shed 5 bases, with 13 bases lying between them. The CDR3 spells CASSTRQFDEQYF. CDR3 bases: TGCGCCAGCAGCACACGACAGTTCGACGAGCAGTACTTC.

The V gene is TRBV28, the J gene TRBJ2-2; 7 bases fit TRBD2. This CDR3 is 15 amino acids long. Germline CDR1 and CDR2: MDHEN and SYDVKM. Trimming removed 6 bases from V and 6 bases from J; junction bases left unmatched: 10. In nucleotides, the CDR3 is TGTGCCAGCAGCCCTCGTGGGGGGAGGGCCGGGGAGCTGTTTTTT. This codes for CASSPRGGRAGELFF.

This clone was seen a single time. This rearrangement joins TRBV7-2 to TRBJ2-3, with TRBD1 matching 7 bases. J was trimmed by 0 bases and V by 4 bases; bases with no gene match: 7. Germline CDR1 is SGHTA and CDR2 is FQGNSA. The CDR3 runs to 16 residues. The CDR3: CASSYRGLASTDTQYF. CDR3 in DNA: TGTGCCAGCAGCTACAGGGGTCTAGCTAGCACAGATACGCAGTATTTT. The entire variable domain, with the rest obtained from reference TRBV7-2 and TRBJ2-3, is as follows: GAGVSQSPSNKVTEKGKDVELRCDPISGHTALYWYRQSLGQGLEFLIYFQGNSAPDKSGLPSDRFSAERTGGSVSTLTIQRTQQEDSAVYLCASSYRGLASTDTQYFGPGTRLTVL.

In this sample, this clone turned up a few times. The chain joins TRBV6-5 to TRBJ2-7; D possibly corresponds to TRBD1 (6 bases). V lost 0 bases and J 1 base, leaving 10 bases between the germline ends. The germline V gene has CDR1 MNHEY and CDR2 SVGAGI. This CDR3 is 15 amino acids long. The CDR3 nucleotides are TGTGCCAGCAGTTACTCGATGGGACAATCCTACGAGCAGTACTTC. Encoded protein: CASSYSMGQSYEQYF.

This chain joins TRBV13 and TRBJ1-2, with a weak D call TRBD1 (5 bases). Deletions cut 1 base from V and 0 bases from J, with 6 bases between. The germline V gene has CDR1 PRHDT and CDR2 FYEKMQ (reference sequence). The CDR3 is made up of 14 amino acids. The CDR3, as DNA: TGTGCCAGCAGCTTAGAAGGGGCTAACTATGGCTACACCTTC. As protein: CASSLEGANYGYTF.

The V gene is TRBV6-1, the J gene TRBJ1-3; a weak D match, TRBD1 (5 bases). CDR3 length equals 14 residues. Germline values: CDR1 MNHNS, CDR2 SASEGT. Between the trimmed V and J ends, which lost 9 bases and 0 bases, there was a span of 12 bases. The CDR3 region is CARDDSDSGNTIYF. The CDR3 DNA is TGTGCCAGAGACGACAGCGACTCTGGAAACACCATATATTTT.

The chain combines TRBV6-6 with TRBJ2-1, with 9 bases that match TRBD2. Germline CDR1 and CDR2: MNHNY and SVGAGI (reference sequence). Losses at the gene ends were 2 bases for V and 5 bases for J; bases not matched to a gene: 4. The CDR3 is made up of 15 amino acids. In nucleotides, the CDR3 is TGTGCCAGCAGTTACCGGGCTAGCGGGGACAATGAGCAGTTCTTC. It specifies CASSYRASGDNEQFF.

J is TRBJ2-5 and V is TRBV29-1; 15 positions match TRBD2. The DNA matches TRBJ2-7 better at its end, which makes the J call doubtful. In germline, CDR1 is SQVTM, CDR2 ANQGSEA. The CDR3 covers 16 residues. CDR3 sequence: CSVEGLAGGSRDEQYF. The CDR3, as DNA: TGCAGCGTTGAGGGACTAGCGGGAGGCAGCAGGGACGAGCAGTACTTC.

The chain joins TRBV27 to TRBJ2-5; 8 nucleotides agree with TRBD1. This CDR3 region has 14 residues. V was clipped by 0 bases and J by 5 bases; unmatched bases: 2. Germline loops: CDR1 MNHEY, CDR2 SMNVEV (reference sequence). The CDR3 sequence is CASSLSQGAETQYF. The CDR3 DNA is TGTGCCAGCAGTTTATCCCAGGGGGCTGAGACCCAGTACTTC.

The gene calls are TRBV7-8 and TRBJ2-7, with 7 positions matching TRBD1. CDR1 and CDR2 from the germline V gene are SGHVS and FQNEAQ. V lost 2 bases to trimming and J lost 7 bases; unmatched junction nucleotides: 8. The CDR3 is made up of 14 amino acids. For the CDR3, the DNA is TGTGCCAGCAGCTTAAGTAACAGGGGAAGGGAGCAGTACTTC. This translates into CASSLSNRGREQYF.

The CDR3 is CASSSSGTNEQFF. The CDR3 DNA follows: TGCGCCAGCAGCTCTAGCGGGACCAATGAGCAGTTCTTC. V and J are TRBV5-1 and TRBJ2-1, with 9 bases fitting TRBD2. The CDR3 has 13 residues. Germline trimming cut 3 bases from V and 6 bases from J; bases unmatched to any gene: 1. The germline V gene encodes CDR1 SGHRS and CDR2 YFSETQ.

The genes are TRBV19 and TRBJ2-3; tentative D call: TRBD1 (6 bases). This CDR3 is 13 amino acids long. The V end was cut by 8 bases, the J end by 2 bases, with 11 bases between. Germline lookup yields CDR1 LNHDA and CDR2 SQIVND (reference sequence). The CDR3 spells CASDNRVTDTQYF. The CDR3 nucleotides read TGTGCCAGTGATAACAGGGTCACAGATACGCAGTATTTT.

A word on this clone: The sample contains more than one DNA sequence encoding this CDR3. V and J are TRBV7-2 and TRBJ2-7; D perhaps matches TRBD2 (6 bases). The V end was cut by 6 bases, the J end by 4 bases, with 13 bases between. This CDR3 contains 13 residues. Germline V gives CDR1 SGHTA, CDR2 FQGNSA. DNA of the CDR3: TGTGCCAGCAGTAGGGACCGGGGGTACGAGCAGTACTTC. Protein product: CASSRDRGYEQYF.

As DNA, the CDR3 is TGCGCCAGCAGCAGGTCGGGACTCACCGGGGAGCTGTTTTTT. Encoded protein: CASSRSGLTGELFF. The rearrangement links TRBV5-1 to TRBJ2-2, with D maybe TRBD2 (6 bases). Trimming cost V 4 bases and J 4 bases, with 11 bases left between them. The CDR3 runs to 14 residues. In germline, CDR1 is SGHRS, CDR2 YFSETQ.

The chain recombines TRBV7-2 with TRBJ2-5; 12 nucleotides agree with TRBD2. After removal of 5 bases from V and 2 bases from J, the junction contained 9 bases not matched to a gene. Germline-derived CDR1 and CDR2 are SGHTA and FQGNSA. CDR3 length equals 17 residues. The CDR3 DNA is TGTGCCAGCAGCGCCGGACTAGCGGGAATAGGGCAAGAGACCCAGTACTTC. Its protein is CASSAGLAGIGQETQYF.

V gene TRBV5-6 combines with J gene TRBJ2-2; unclear D gene. Per germline, CDR1 SGHDT and CDR2 YYEEEE. V shed 0 bases and J shed 1 base, with 7 bases lying between them. The CDR3 has 15 residues. Here the CDR3 reads CASSLGPGNTGELFF. In DNA, the CDR3 is TGTGCCAGCAGCTTGGGCCCCGGGAACACCGGGGAGCTGTTTTTT.

The chain combines TRBV6-5 with TRBJ2-7, with TRBD1 identical over 9 bases. CDR1 and CDR2 (germline): MNHEY, SVGAGI. The CDR3 is 15 residues long. V lost 3 bases and J lost 5; bases outside the gene matches: 8. For the CDR3, the DNA is TGTGCCAGCAGTTATAGACAGGGGGACAAGGACGAGCAGTACTTC. Its translation: CASSYRQGDKDEQYF.

This chain connects TRBV4-3 to TRBJ2-5; 8 bases are a match to TRBD1. The V segment lost 0 bases and the J segment 5 bases; nucleotides outside the gene matches: 2. This CDR3 contains 14 residues. CDR1 is LGHNA, CDR2 YSLEER, per germline. As DNA, the CDR3 is TGCGCCAGCAGCCAAGATCGGGACAGGGAGACCCAGTACTTC. Protein product: CASSQDRDRETQYF.

The chain combines TRBV5-1 with TRBJ1-5; 7 positions agree with TRBD1. Trimming at V came to 2 bases and at J to 6 bases, leaving 2 bases not matched to a gene. Germline-derived CDR1 and CDR2 are SGHRS and YFSETQ. The CDR3 is 13 amino acids. The CDR3 DNA follows: TGCGCCAGCAGCTTTTCAGGGGGTCAGCCCCAGCATTTT. Protein sequence: CASSFSGGQPQHF.

This clone was seen just once. At one of its ends the junction is not consistent with the germline gene, which may arise from a read error. The chain recombines TRBV7-9 with TRBJ2-7; 7 nucleotides align to TRBD1. Germline V gene sequence: CDR1 SEHNR, CDR2 FQNEAQ (reference sequence). The CDR3 is 15 amino acids. This chain's CDR3 is CSSSSRQGWNYEQYF. The CDR3 DNA sequence: TGTTCCAGCAGCTCTAGACAGGGATGGAACTACGAGCAGTACTTC.

The chain has TRBV7-3 and TRBJ2-1, with TRBD1 matching 7 bases. The V gene's germline CDR1 is SGHTA and CDR2 FQGTGA. The trim removed 1 base at V and 8 bases at J, leaving 8 bases unmatched. There are 15 residues in the CDR3. The CDR3 DNA reads TGTGCCAGCAGCTTAATCCCAGGGGGTAGGGATGAGCAGTTCTTC. Its protein is CASSLIPGGRDEQFF.

The gene calls are TRBV20-1 and TRBJ1-1; D might be TRBD1 (6 bases). CDR1 is DFQATT and CDR2 is SNEGSKA in the germline V gene (reference sequence). The CDR3 has 11 residues. Trimming pared 6 bases from V and 5 bases from J, leaving 10 bases between. DNA of the CDR3: TGCAGTGCCAAAAGGGGGACTGAAGCTTTCTTT. Its protein is CSAKRGTEAFF.

This chain uses TRBV23-1 with TRBJ1-1, with 9 bases matching TRBD1. TRBV23-1 is identified as an open reading frame with a role that is uncertain. The CDR3 is made up of 15 amino acids. J was trimmed by 3 bases and V by 4 bases; bases with no gene match: 6. As DNA, the CDR3 is TGCGCCAGCAGTCCCAGACAGGGGGTGGACACTGAAGCTTTCTTT. Residues: CASSPRQGVDTEAFF.